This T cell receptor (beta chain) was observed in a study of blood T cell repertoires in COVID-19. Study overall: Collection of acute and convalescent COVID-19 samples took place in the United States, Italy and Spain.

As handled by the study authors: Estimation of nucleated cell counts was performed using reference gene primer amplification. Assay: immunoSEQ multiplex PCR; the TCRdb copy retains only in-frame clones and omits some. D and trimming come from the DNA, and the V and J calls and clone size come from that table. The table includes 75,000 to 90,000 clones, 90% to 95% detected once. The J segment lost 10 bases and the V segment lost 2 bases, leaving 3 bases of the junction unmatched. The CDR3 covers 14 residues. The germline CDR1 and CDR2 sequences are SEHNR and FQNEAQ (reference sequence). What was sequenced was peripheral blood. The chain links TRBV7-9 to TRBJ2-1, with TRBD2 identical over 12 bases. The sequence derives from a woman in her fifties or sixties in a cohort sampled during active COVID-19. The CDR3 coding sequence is TGTGCCAGCAGCTTAAGCGGACTAGCGGGGGAGCAGTTCTTC. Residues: CASSLSGLAGEQFF.